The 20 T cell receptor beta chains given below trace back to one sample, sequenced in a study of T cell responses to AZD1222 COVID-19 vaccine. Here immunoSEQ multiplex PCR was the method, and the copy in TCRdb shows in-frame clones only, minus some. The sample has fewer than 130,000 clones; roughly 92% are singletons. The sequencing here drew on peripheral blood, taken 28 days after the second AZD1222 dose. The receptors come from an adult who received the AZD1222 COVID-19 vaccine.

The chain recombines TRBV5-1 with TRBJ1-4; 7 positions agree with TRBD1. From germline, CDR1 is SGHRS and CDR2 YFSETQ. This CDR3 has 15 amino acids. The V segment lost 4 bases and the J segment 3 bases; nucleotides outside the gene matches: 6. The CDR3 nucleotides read TGCGCCAGCAGCGCCACGGGACAGCCTAATGAAAAACTGTTTTTT. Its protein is CASSATGQPNEKLFF.

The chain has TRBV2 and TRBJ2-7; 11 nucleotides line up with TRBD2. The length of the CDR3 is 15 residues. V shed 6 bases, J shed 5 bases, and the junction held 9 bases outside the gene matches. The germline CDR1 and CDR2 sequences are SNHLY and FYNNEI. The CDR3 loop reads CASSEQLAGVHEQYF. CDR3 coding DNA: TGTGCCAGCAGCGAACAACTAGCGGGGGTACACGAGCAGTACTTC.

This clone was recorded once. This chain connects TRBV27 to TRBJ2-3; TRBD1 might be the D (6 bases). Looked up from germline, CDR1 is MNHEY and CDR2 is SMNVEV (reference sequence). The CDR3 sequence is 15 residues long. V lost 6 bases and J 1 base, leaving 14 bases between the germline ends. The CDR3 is CASRNRAGGTDTQYF. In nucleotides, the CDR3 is TGTGCCAGCAGAAACAGGGCGGGTGGCACAGATACGCAGTATTTT.

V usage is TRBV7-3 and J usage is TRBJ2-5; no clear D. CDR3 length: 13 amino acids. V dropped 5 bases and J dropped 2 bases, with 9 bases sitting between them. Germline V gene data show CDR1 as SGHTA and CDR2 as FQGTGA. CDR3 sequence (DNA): TGTGCCAGCAGCCCCCAAGGACAAGAGACCCAGTACTTC. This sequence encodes CASSPQGQETQYF.

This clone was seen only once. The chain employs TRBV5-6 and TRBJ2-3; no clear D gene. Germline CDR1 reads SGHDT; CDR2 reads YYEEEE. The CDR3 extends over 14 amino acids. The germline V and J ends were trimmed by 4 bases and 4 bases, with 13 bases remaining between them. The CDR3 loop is CASSIGPWADTQYF. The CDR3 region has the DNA TGTGCCAGCAGCATAGGGCCGTGGGCAGATACGCAGTATTTT. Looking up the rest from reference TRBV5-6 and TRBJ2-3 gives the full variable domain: DAGVTQSPTHLIKTRGQQVTLRCSPKSGHDTVSWYQQALGQGPQFIFQYYEEEERQRGNFPDRFSGHQFPNYSSELNVNALLLGDSALYLCASSIGPWADTQYFGPGTRLTVL.

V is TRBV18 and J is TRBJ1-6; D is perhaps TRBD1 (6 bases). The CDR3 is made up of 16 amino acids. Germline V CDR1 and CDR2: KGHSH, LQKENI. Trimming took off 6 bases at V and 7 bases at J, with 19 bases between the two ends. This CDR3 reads CASSPAGRQANSPLHF. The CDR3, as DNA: TGTGCCAGCTCCCCGGCCGGGAGACAGGCGAATTCACCCCTCCACTTT.

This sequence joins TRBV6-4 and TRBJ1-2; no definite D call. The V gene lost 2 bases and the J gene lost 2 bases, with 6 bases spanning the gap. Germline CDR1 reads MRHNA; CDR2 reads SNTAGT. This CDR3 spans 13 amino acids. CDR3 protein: CASSDRENYGYTF. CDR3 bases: TGTGCCAGCAGTGACAGAGAGAACTATGGCTACACCTTC.

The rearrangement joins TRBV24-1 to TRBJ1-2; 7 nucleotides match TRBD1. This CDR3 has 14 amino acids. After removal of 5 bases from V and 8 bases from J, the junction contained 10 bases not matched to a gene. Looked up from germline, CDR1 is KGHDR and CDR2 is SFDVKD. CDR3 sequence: CATSGTTGVGGYTF. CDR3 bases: TGTGCCACCAGTGGGACAACAGGGGTTGGCGGCTACACCTTC.

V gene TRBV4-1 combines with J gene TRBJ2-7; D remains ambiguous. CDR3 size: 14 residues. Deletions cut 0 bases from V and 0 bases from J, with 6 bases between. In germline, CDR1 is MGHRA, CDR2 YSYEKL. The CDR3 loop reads CASSQEAGSYEQYF. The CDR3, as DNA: TGCGCCAGCAGCCAAGAGGCAGGCTCCTACGAGCAGTACTTC.

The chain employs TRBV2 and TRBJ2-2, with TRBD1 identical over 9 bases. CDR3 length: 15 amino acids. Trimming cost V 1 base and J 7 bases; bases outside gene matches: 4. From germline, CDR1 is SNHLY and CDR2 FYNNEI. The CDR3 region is CASSEEQGASGELFF. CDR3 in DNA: TGTGCCAGCAGTGAAGAACAGGGGGCAAGCGGGGAGCTGTTTTTT.

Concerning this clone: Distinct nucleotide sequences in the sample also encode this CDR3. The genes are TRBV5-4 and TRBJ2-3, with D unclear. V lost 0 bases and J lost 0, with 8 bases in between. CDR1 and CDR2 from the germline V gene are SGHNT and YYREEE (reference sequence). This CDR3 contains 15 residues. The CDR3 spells CASSLGGPSTDTQYF. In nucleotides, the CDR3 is TGTGCCAGCAGCTTGGGAGGTCCTAGCACAGATACGCAGTATTTT.

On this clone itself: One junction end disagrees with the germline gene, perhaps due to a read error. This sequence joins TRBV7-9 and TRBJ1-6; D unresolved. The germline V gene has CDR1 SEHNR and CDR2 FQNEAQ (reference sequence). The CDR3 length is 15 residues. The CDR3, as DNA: TGTGCCAGCAGCTCCTATACAAGGTATACTTCACCCCTCCACTTT. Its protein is CASSSYTRYTSPLHF.

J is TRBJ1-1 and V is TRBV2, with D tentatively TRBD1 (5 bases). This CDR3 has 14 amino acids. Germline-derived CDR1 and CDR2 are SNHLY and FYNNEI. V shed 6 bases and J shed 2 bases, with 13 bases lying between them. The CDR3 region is CASRKDSTNTEAFF. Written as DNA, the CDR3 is TGTGCCAGCAGAAAAGACAGTACCAACACTGAAGCTTTCTTT.

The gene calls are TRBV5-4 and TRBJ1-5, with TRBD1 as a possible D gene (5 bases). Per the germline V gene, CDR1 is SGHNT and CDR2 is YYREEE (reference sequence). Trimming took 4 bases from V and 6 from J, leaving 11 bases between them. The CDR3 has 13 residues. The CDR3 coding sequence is TGTGCCAGCAGCAGGGGACGGGGTCAGCCCCAGCATTTT. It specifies CASSRGRGQPQHF.

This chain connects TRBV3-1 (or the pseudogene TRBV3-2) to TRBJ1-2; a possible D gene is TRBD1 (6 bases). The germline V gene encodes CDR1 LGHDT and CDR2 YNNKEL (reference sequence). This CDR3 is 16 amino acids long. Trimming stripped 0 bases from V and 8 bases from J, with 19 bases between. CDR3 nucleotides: TGTGCCAGCAGCCAAGATGAGGACAGACCAATACGCGGCTACACCTTC. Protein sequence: CASSQDEDRPIRGYTF.

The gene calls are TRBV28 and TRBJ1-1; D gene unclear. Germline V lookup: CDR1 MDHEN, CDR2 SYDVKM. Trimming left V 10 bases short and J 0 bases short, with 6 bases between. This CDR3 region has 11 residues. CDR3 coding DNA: TGTGCCACACACATGAACACTGAAGCTTTCTTT. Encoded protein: CATHMNTEAFF.

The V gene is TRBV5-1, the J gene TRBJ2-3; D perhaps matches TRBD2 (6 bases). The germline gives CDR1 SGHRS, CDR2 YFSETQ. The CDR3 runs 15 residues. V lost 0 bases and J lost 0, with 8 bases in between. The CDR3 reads CASSLGGTSTDTQYF. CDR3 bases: TGCGCCAGCAGCTTGGGGGGGACTAGCACAGATACGCAGTATTTT. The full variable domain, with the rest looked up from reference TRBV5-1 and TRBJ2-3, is KAGVTQTPRYLIKTRGQQVTLSCSPISGHRSVSWYQQTPGQGLQFLFEYFSETQRNKGNFPGRFSGRQFSNSRSEMNVSTLELGDSALYLCASSLGGTSTDTQYFGPGTRLTVL.

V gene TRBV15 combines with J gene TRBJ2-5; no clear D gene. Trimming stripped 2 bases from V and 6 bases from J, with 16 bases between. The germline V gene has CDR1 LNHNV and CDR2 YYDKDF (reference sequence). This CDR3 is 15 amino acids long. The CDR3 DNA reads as TGTGCCACCAGCAGAAGCCGCGCGCCCACCCAGACCCAGTACTTC. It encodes CATSRSRAPTQTQYF.

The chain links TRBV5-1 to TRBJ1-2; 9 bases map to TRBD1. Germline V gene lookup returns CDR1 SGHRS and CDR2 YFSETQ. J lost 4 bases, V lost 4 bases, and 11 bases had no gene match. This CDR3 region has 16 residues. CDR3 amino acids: CASSPDRGTGIYGYTF. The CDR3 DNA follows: TGCGCCAGCAGCCCGGACAGGGGAACGGGGATCTATGGCTACACCTTC.

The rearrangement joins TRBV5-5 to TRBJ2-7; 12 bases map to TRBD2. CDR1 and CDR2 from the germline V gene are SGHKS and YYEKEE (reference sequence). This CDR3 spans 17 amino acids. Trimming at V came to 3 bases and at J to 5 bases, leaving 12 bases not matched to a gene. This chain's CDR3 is CASSSTRLAGVFNEQYF. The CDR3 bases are TGTGCCAGCAGCTCCACCCGACTAGCGGGGGTCTTCAACGAGCAGTACTTC.